Each of the 27 T cell receptor beta chains below was sequenced from the same sample in a study of blood T cells in healthy people across ages. For the second PCR, which ran for about 7 to 12 cycles, a sample-barcoded 5' primer and a J-beta primer mix were used. TCRdb used MiXCR to reprocess the 5' RACE reads, holding one entry per CDR3 protein. This sample has about 1.6 million distinct CDR3 sequences, with roughly 32% found just once. Sequencing was done on a sample of blood. Every receptor here comes from a woman aged 30 to 39 in good health.

This clonotype has just a few counts. V is TRBV20-1 and J is TRBJ2-7, with a tentative D call TRBD2 (5 bases). V lost 0 bases, J lost 2 bases, and 11 bases lay in between. This CDR3 is 14 amino acids long. CDR1 is DFQATT, CDR2 SNEGSKA, per germline (reference sequence). In nucleotides, the CDR3 is TGCAGTGCTAGAGATTACGTACTAGCCTACGAGCAGTACTTC. Its translation: CSARDYVLAYEQYF.

In this sample, this clonotype turned up once. The CDR3 DNA follows: TGCAGTGCTAGAACATCGGACAGGGGCTTAGAGACCCAGTACTTC. It specifies CSARTSDRGLETQYF. The J gene is TRBJ2-5, the V gene TRBV20-1, with 9 bases identical to TRBD1. Germline assignment: CDR1 DFQATT and CDR2 SNEGSKA (reference sequence). J gave up 4 bases and V 2 bases, and 8 bases lay outside the gene matches. This CDR3 is built from 15 residues.

At least ten counts were recorded for this clonotype. The chain links TRBV29-1 to TRBJ2-6; D remains unclear. Looked up from germline, CDR1 is SQVTM and CDR2 is ANQGSEA. CDR3 length: 15 amino acids. V was trimmed by 4 bases and J by 0 bases, leaving 10 bases between them. CDR3 residues: CSVASPSSGANVLTF. DNA for the CDR3: TGCAGCGTTGCCTCGCCAAGCTCTGGGGCCAACGTCCTGACTTTC.

This clonotype was recorded at least ten times. The rearrangement joins TRBV7-9 to TRBJ1-1, with no clear D. Trimming shortened V by 5 bases and J by 7 bases, and 14 bases separated the two germline ends. Germline CDR1 reads SEHNR; CDR2 reads FQNEAQ (reference sequence). There are 13 residues in the CDR3. CDR3 DNA: TGTGCCAGCAGCCCGACCCGGACGGTTGAAGCTTTCTTT. The encoded protein is CASSPTRTVEAFF. Filled out from reference TRBV7-9 and TRBJ1-1, the complete variable domain reads DTGVSQNPRHKITKRGQNVTFRCDPISEHNRLYWYRQTLGQGPEFLTYFQNEAQLEKSRLLSDRFSAERPKGSFSTLEIQRTEQGDSAMYLCASSPTRTVEAFFGQGTRLTVV.

CDR3 bases: TGTGCCAGCAGCTTATCTTCCGGGACTAGCGGGACAGGGGAGCTGTTTTTT. It yields the protein CASSLSSGTSGTGELFF. The chain employs TRBV7-3 and TRBJ2-2; 13 nucleotides agree with TRBD2. The CDR3 spans 17 residues. V dropped 2 bases and J dropped 8; count of bases not matched to a gene: 8. CDR1 SGHTA and CDR2 FQGTGA come from the germline V gene.

V usage is TRBV5-1 and J usage is TRBJ2-5; tentative D call: TRBD2 (7 bases). This CDR3 is 15 amino acids long. V gave up 1 base and J gave up 5 bases, with 15 bases separating them. Germline CDR1 and CDR2: SGHRS and YFSETQ. The CDR3 is CASSLMGGAGETQYF. For the CDR3, the DNA is TGCGCCAGCAGCTTGATGGGGGGGGCCGGGGAGACCCAGTACTTC.

The chain uses TRBV20-1 and TRBJ2-3; TRBD1 is a possible D gene (5 bases). The length of the CDR3 is 13 residues. Germline values: CDR1 DFQATT, CDR2 SNEGSKA (reference sequence). V dropped 6 bases and J dropped 4 bases, with 14 bases sitting between them. The CDR3 DNA follows: TGCAGTGCCCGCCAGGGAACGGCAGATACGCAGTATTTT. Translated: CSARQGTADTQYF.

This clonotype was seen only a few times. This chain links TRBV27 with TRBJ1-5; D is perhaps TRBD1 (5 bases). Trimming left V 5 bases short and J 7 bases short, with 15 bases between. Germline loops: CDR1 MNHEY, CDR2 SMNVEV (reference sequence). This CDR3 comprises 14 residues. The DNA for the CDR3 is TGTGCCAGCAGTCCACGAGAGGGGAGGCAGCCCCAGCATTTT. Protein product: CASSPREGRQPQHF.

This rearrangement joins TRBV5-6 to TRBJ2-5; 9 nucleotides line up with TRBD2. The CDR3 loop spans 17 amino acids. V gave up 0 bases and J gave up 0 bases; unmatched junction bases: 6. Germline V gene data show CDR1 as SGHDT and CDR2 as YYEEEE. The CDR3 DNA is TGTGCCAGCAGCTTGGGAGTAGCGGGGGCGTACCAAGAGACCCAGTACTTC. It yields the protein CASSLGVAGAYQETQYF.

With regard to this clonotype: Germline and junction disagree at one end, which may indicate a read error. J is TRBJ2-1 and V is TRBV4-1; 7 nucleotides agree with TRBD2. Germline V gives CDR1 MGHRA, CDR2 YSYEKL. CDR3 length: 16 residues. DNA of the CDR3: TGCGCCAGCAGCCAAGATTCCAGCGGGGTTTACAATGAGCGGTTCTTC. Translated: CASSQDSSGVYNERFF.

J is TRBJ2-5 and V is TRBV7-8, with D perhaps TRBD2 (5 bases). The CDR3 contains 14 residues. Germline V lookup: CDR1 SGHVS, CDR2 FQNEAQ. V shed 0 bases and J shed 4 bases, with 9 bases lying between them. The chain's CDR3 is CASSLAYGVETQYF. For the CDR3, the DNA is TGTGCCAGCAGCTTAGCTTACGGGGTAGAGACCCAGTACTTC.

The chain is built from TRBV7-8 and TRBJ2-3; 10 bases are a match to TRBD2. The V segment lost 5 bases and the J segment 2 bases; nucleotides outside the gene matches: 7. Germline-derived CDR1 and CDR2 are SGHVS and FQNEAQ. The CDR3 spans 16 residues. The CDR3 DNA follows: TGTGCCAGCAGCCCAGGACTAGCGGTCCCCACAGATACGCAGTATTTT. Translating it yields CASSPGLAVPTDTQYF.

This sequence joins TRBV28 and TRBJ2-1, with 7 bases aligning to TRBD2. Germline CDR1 MDHEN, CDR2 SYDVKM. The CDR3 sequence is 13 residues long. J lost 7 bases, V lost 8 bases, and 8 bases had no gene match. The CDR3 DNA follows: TGTGCCAGCCGAGGACTAGTGAGGAATGAGCAGTTCTTC. It specifies CASRGLVRNEQFF. Full variable domain (missing parts from reference TRBV28 and TRBJ2-1): DVKVTQSSRYLVKRTGEKVFLECVQDMDHENMFWYRQDPGLGLRLIYFSYDVKMKEKGDIPEGYSVSREKKERFSLILESASTNQTSMYLCASRGLVRNEQFFGPGTRLTVL.

For the CDR3, the DNA is TGTGCCACCGCGGTGCTTTTGGGGGAGCAGTACTTC. Encoded protein: CATAVLLGEQYF. The chain couples TRBV10-3 to TRBJ2-7; D unresolved. Germline CDR1 is ENHRY and CDR2 is SYGVKD. V gave up 10 bases and J gave up 7 bases, with 17 bases separating them. This CDR3 is 12 amino acids long.

The V gene is TRBV27, the J gene TRBJ1-4, with TRBD1 identical over 7 bases. Germline V gene lookup returns CDR1 MNHEY and CDR2 SMNVEV (reference sequence). The junction had 7 bases not matched to a gene; V was cut back by 5 bases and J by 7 bases. This CDR3 has 14 amino acids. The CDR3 nucleotides read TGTGCCAGCAGTGAGTGGACAGGCGGTGAAAAACTGTTTTTT. Amino acid sequence: CASSEWTGGEKLFF. Looking up the rest from reference TRBV27 and TRBJ1-4 gives the full variable domain: EAQVTQNPRYLITVTGKKLTVTCSQNMNHEYMSWYRQDPGLGLRQIYYSMNVEVTDKGDVPEGYKVSRKEKRNFPLILESPSPNQTSLYFCASSEWTGGEKLFFGSGTQLSVL.

The sample holds a few counts of this clonotype. This chain connects TRBV27 to TRBJ2-1; 13 bases fit TRBD2. V dropped 5 bases and J dropped 0; count of bases not matched to a gene: 10. Germline V CDR1 and CDR2: MNHEY, SMNVEV (reference sequence). The CDR3 consists of 19 residues. The CDR3 DNA reads as TGTGCCAGCAGTCCCTGGGGACTAGCGGGACCTAACTCCTACAATGAGCAGTTCTTC. As protein: CASSPWGLAGPNSYNEQFF.

Remarks on this clonotype: This may be a read error, as it is one base from a much larger clone. The chain links TRBV4-1 to TRBJ2-7; TRBD2 aligns across 8 bases. CDR1 MGHRA and CDR2 YSYEKL come from the germline V gene. This CDR3 is built from 18 residues. The ends lost 0 bases at V and 3 bases at J; junction bases unmatched: 13. The chain's CDR3 is CASSQDVFGGLAGYEQYF. CDR3 nucleotide sequence: TGCGCCAGCAGCCAAGATGTCTTCGGCGGGCTAGCGGGCTACGAGCAGTACTTC.

The V and J genes are TRBV5-1 and TRBJ2-5; unclear D gene. Per the germline V gene, CDR1 is SGHRS and CDR2 is YFSETQ. The CDR3 runs to 15 residues. Trimming took off 0 bases at V and 5 bases at J, with 14 bases between the two ends. CDR3 sequence reads: CASSLEEPLRETQYF. CDR3 DNA: TGCGCCAGCAGCTTGGAGGAGCCCCTCAGGGAGACCCAGTACTTC.

This chain joins TRBV5-1 and TRBJ2-3; D might be TRBD1 (6 bases). Germline CDR1 and CDR2: SGHRS and YFSETQ. The germline V and J ends were trimmed by 4 bases and 4 bases, with 13 bases remaining between them. This CDR3 contains 14 residues. As DNA, the CDR3 is TGCGCCAGCAGCGTCCAGGGGAGCGCAGATACGCAGTATTTT. The encoded protein is CASSVQGSADTQYF.

The J gene is TRBJ2-1, the V gene TRBV27, with D unresolved. The CDR3 loop spans 14 amino acids. V dropped 7 bases and J dropped 9 bases, with 19 bases sitting between them. Germline V gene data show CDR1 as MNHEY and CDR2 as SMNVEV (reference sequence). CDR3: CASNEGSRLGEQFF. The CDR3 DNA is TGTGCCAGCAATGAAGGTAGCCGTTTAGGTGAGCAGTTCTTC.

The DNA of the CDR3 is TGCAGCGTCCGTACTCGCCAGGAAGGGTACTATGGCTACACCTTC. Translation: CSVRTRQEGYYGYTF. The chain combines TRBV29-1 with TRBJ1-2; D not certain. Germline V gene sequence: CDR1 SQVTM, CDR2 ANQGSEA. Trimming took off 6 bases at V and 3 bases at J, with 20 bases between the two ends. The CDR3 has 15 amino acids.

This sequence joins TRBV5-1 and TRBJ2-2; 9 bases are shared with TRBD1. The CDR3 is made up of 16 amino acids. Germline CDR1 is SGHRS and CDR2 is YFSETQ. The V and J ends lost 4 bases and 6 bases, in that order; junction bases with no gene match: 10. CDR3: CASSPGDRVSPGELFF. Written as DNA, the CDR3 is TGCGCCAGCAGCCCCGGGGACAGGGTATCGCCCGGGGAGCTGTTTTTT. The complete variable domain, with remaining parts taken from reference TRBV5-1 and TRBJ2-2, reads KAGVTQTPRYLIKTRGQQVTLSCSPISGHRSVSWYQQTPGQGLQFLFEYFSETQRNKGNFPGRFSGRQFSNSRSEMNVSTLELGDSALYLCASSPGDRVSPGELFFGEGSRLTVL.

This clonotype was seen just once. The chain couples TRBV29-1 to TRBJ2-5; the D call may be TRBD1 or TRBD2 (6 bases each). Germline lookup yields CDR1 SQVTM and CDR2 ANQGSEA. Between the trimmed V and J ends, which lost 5 bases and 11 bases, there was a span of 21 bases. The CDR3 runs to 13 residues. The CDR3 nucleotides are TGCAGCGTTCGGGGCAGGGAGGAGGGGGAGCAGTACTTC. It yields the protein CSVRGREEGEQYF.

This clonotype appeared many times. The chain recombines TRBV4-1 with TRBJ2-7; perhaps TRBD2 as D (6 bases). This CDR3 has 16 amino acids. Germline CDR1 MGHRA, CDR2 YSYEKL. Trimming pared 0 bases from V and 2 bases from J, leaving 14 bases between. CDR3 bases: TGCGCCAGCAGCCAAGATCCCGGGAGCGCTACCTACGAGCAGTACTTC. Its translation: CASSQDPGSATYEQYF.

This clonotype was detected once. V and J are TRBV28 and TRBJ1-5, with a weak D call TRBD1 (6 bases). This CDR3 region has 16 residues. CDR1 and CDR2 from the germline V gene are MDHEN and SYDVKM. V gave up 3 bases and J gave up 6 bases, with 18 bases separating them. The CDR3 loop reads CASSFSSGGQGQPQHF. CDR3 nucleotides: TGTGCCAGCAGTTTTTCATCTGGGGGGCAGGGTCAGCCCCAGCATTTT.

The chain couples TRBV20-1 to TRBJ2-1, with D possibly matching TRBD2 (6 bases). Trimming removed 1 base at V and 7 bases at J, with 11 bases between. CDR3 length: 13 amino acids. The germline V gene encodes CDR1 DFQATT and CDR2 SNEGSKA (reference sequence). The CDR3 DNA reads TGCAGTGCTAGAGGGATCGGGGGTAATGAGCAGTTCTTC. This gives the protein CSARGIGGNEQFF.

V usage is TRBV27 and J usage is TRBJ2-7, with a possible D match to TRBD2 (6 bases). The J call may be mistaken, given a closer DNA end match to TRBJ2-5. The CDR3 is 14 amino acids. The germline V gene has CDR1 MNHEY and CDR2 SMNVEV (reference sequence). The CDR3 coding sequence is TGTGCCAGCAGCCCTTGGGGGGACCGGGAGACCCAGTACTTC. It is translated as CASSPWGDRETQYF.